The following is a TCR beta chain sequence with its context. Seattle patient enrollment occurred during active infection, with longitudinal follow-up thereafter. This entry comes from a study of blood T cell repertoires in COVID-19. About the study: Nucleic acid was either cDNA or gDNA, and it came from T cells, B-cell-depleted T cells, or PBMCs.

In the study's own analysis: Reference gene primer amplification in the assay estimated nucleated cell counts. Measured with immunoSEQ multiplex PCR; TCRdb has only the in-frame clones, and not every one. The V and J calls and clone size come from that table; D and trimming were worked out from the DNA. Among under 400,000 clones listed, around 87% were seen once. The CDR3 covers 15 residues. Per germline, CDR1 SNHLY and CDR2 FYNNEI. The junction had 7 bases not matched to a gene; V was cut back by 5 bases and J by 4 bases. The sequence was collected from a woman in her twenties or thirties with COVID-19, enrolled during active disease. J is TRBJ1-4 and V is TRBV2, with 7 bases identical to TRBD1. Sequenced material: peripheral blood. As DNA, the CDR3 is TGTGCCAGCAGTACCGGGACAGCGATTAATGAAAAACTGTTTTTT. Amino acids: CASSTGTAINEKLFF.